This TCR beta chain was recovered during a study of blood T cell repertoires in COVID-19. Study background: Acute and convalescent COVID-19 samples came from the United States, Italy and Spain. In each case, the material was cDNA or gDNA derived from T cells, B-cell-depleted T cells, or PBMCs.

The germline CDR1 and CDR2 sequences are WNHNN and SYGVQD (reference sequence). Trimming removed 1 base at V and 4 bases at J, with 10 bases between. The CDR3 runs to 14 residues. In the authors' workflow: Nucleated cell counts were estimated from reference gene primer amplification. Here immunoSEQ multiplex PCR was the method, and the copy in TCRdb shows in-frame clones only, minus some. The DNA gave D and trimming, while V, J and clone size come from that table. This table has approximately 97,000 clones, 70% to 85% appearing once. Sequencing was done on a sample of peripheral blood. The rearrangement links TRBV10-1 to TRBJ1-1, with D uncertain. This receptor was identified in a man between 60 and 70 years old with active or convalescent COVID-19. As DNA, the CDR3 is TGCGCCAGCAGTGAGTTACGGTATGGCACTGAAGCTTTCTTT. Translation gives CASSELRYGTEAFF.